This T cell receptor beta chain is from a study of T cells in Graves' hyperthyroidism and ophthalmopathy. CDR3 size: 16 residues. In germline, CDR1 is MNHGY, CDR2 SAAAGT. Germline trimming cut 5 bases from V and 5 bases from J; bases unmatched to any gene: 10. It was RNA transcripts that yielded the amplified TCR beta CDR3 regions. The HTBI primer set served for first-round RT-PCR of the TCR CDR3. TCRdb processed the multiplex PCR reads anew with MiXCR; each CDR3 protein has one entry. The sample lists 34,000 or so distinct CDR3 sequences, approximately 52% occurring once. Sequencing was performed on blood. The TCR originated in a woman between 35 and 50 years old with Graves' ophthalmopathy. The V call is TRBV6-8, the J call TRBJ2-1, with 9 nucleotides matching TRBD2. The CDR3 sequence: CASSARDLAGHNEQFF. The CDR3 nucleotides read TGTGCCAGCAGTGCTAGAGATCTAGCGGGACACAATGAGCAGTTCTTC.